This is a list of T cell receptor beta chains from one sample in a study of T cells in Graves' hyperthyroidism and ophthalmopathy. A single record per CDR3 protein comes from TCRdb applying MiXCR to the multiplex PCR reads. The data hold approximately 260,000 distinct CDR3 sequences, with roughly 15% observed a single time. Source material: blood. The receptors here all came from a woman in her forties or fifties with Graves' hyperthyroidism that later progressed to Graves' ophthalmopathy. CDR3s include the opening cysteine and the closing phenylalanine or tryptophan. Fields, in order: V gene, J gene, CDR3 protein.

>TRBV2|TRBJ1-1
CALGQGRTRDTEAFF
>TRBV5-1|TRBJ2-7
CASSFKAPSTHEQYF
>TRBV7-6|TRBJ2-1
CASSFDLAGGEQFF
>TRBV28|TRBJ1-5
CASSSWDSLSNQPQHF
>TRBV20-1|TRBJ2-5
CSARTAGGQETQYF
>TRBV4-1|TRBJ1-5
CASSQEHSNQPQHF
>TRBV15|TRBJ2-7
CATSRGTGSYEQYF
>TRBV29-1|TRBJ1-2
CSGSMGGIDGYTF
>TRBV10-3|TRBJ2-5
CAISEPELASNQETQYF
>TRBV2|TRBJ2-3
CASSEWLAGEGDTQYF
>TRBV7-9|TRBJ1-1
CASSGLRGQTEAFF
>TRBV20-1|TRBJ2-3
CSARDLRREGLDTDTQYF
>TRBV20-1|TRBJ1-1
CSYLGQGPEAFF
>TRBV12-5|TRBJ1-1
CASGQEGTEAFF
>TRBV5-1|TRBJ2-6
CASSYRGTAAGANVLTF
>TRBV28|TRBJ2-7
CASSLRDMGLAGGLYEQYF
>TRBV19|TRBJ2-1
CASKAPIGEQFF
>TRBV7-9|TRBJ1-2
CASSSLSGGADGYTF
>TRBV9|TRBJ2-1
CASSVSLRDRGDEQFF
>TRBV12-3/TRBV12-4|TRBJ1-5
CASSYQRNQPQHF
>TRBV9|TRBJ2-1
CASTRPRAGTFNNEQFF
>TRBV7-9|TRBJ2-3
CASSSSQPGDTQYF
>TRBV20-1|TRBJ2-7
CSADTVGSSYEQYF